Shown below are 21 T cell receptor beta chains from a single sample sequenced in a study of blood T cell repertoires in COVID-19. Only in-frame clones appear in the TCRdb table, and some are missing; sequencing was by immunoSEQ multiplex PCR. The sample lists 130,000 or so clones, 80% to 90% seen once, with 9% to 13% in the top ten. Sequenced material: peripheral blood. The receptor source for this set is a human donor in a cohort sampled during active COVID-19.

In its sample, this clone is medium-sized. This CDR3 is CASRDRGNSPLHF. The DNA for the CDR3 is TGTGCCAGCAGAGACAGGGGGAATTCACCCCTCCACTTT. This sequence joins TRBV2 and TRBJ1-6; TRBD1 matches 9 bases. The CDR3 is made up of 13 amino acids. Germline CDR1 SNHLY, CDR2 FYNNEI. V shed 6 bases, J shed 7 bases, and the junction held 1 base outside the gene matches. Full variable domain (rest looked up from reference TRBV2 and TRBJ1-6): EPEVTQTPSHQVTQMGQEVILRCVPISNHLYFYWYRQILGQKVEFLVSFYNNEISEKSEIFDDQFSVERPDGSNFTLKIRSTKLEDSAMYFCASRDRGNSPLHFGNGTRLTVT.

This clone has only a few counts. This chain links TRBV4-3 with TRBJ2-1; the match to TRBD2 covers 10 bases. The length of the CDR3 is 19 residues. The V gene's germline CDR1 is LGHNA and CDR2 YSLEER. J lost 3 bases, V lost 4 bases, and 15 bases had no gene match. The CDR3 loop reads CASSPQYSGGAFRYNEQFF. The CDR3 nucleotides read TGCGCCAGCAGCCCACAGTACAGCGGGGGGGCCTTTCGCTACAATGAGCAGTTCTTC.

The chain carries TRBV11-2 and TRBJ2-7; 13 bases are a match to TRBD2. After removal of 5 bases from V and 9 bases from J, the junction contained 13 bases not matched to a gene. The CDR3 loop spans 16 amino acids. Germline-derived CDR1 and CDR2 are SGHAT and FQNNGV. The CDR3 DNA sequence: TGTGCCAGCAGCCCTCGACCCGGGACTAGCGGGATCGCGCAGTACTTC. Encoded protein: CASSPRPGTSGIAQYF.

The rearrangement links TRBV6-6 to TRBJ1-3, with D tentatively TRBD1 (5 bases). Germline V gene data show CDR1 as MNHNY and CDR2 as SVGAGI (reference sequence). The CDR3 runs to 15 residues. Trimming removed 2 bases at V and 0 bases at J, with 8 bases between. The CDR3 DNA reads as TGTGCCAGCAGTTACACCCAGGGCTCTGGAAACACCATATATTTT. Its translation is CASSYTQGSGNTIYF.

This clone showed up just a few times. The DNA for the CDR3 is TGTGCCAGCAGCTTCGGACAGATCATGAACACTGAAGCTTTCTTT. It codes for CASSFGQIMNTEAFF. This chain links TRBV3-1 (or the pseudogene TRBV3-2) with TRBJ1-1; TRBD1 is a possible D gene (6 bases). This CDR3 is 15 amino acids long. Germline V lookup: CDR1 LGHDT, CDR2 YNNKEL (reference sequence). Trimming shortened V by 5 bases and J by 0 bases, and 13 bases separated the two germline ends.

Note on this clone: Other DNA sequences of this sample code for an identical CDR3. The chain carries TRBV5-1 and TRBJ1-4; TRBD1 aligns across 9 bases. The CDR3 has 18 residues. V gave up 0 bases and J gave up 8 bases; unmatched junction bases: 14. The germline V gene encodes CDR1 SGHRS and CDR2 YFSETQ. The CDR3 loop is CASSLEGQGRNAWEKLFF. The CDR3 nucleotides are TGCGCCAGCAGCTTGGAAGGACAGGGGCGGAATGCGTGGGAAAAACTGTTTTTT.

V gene TRBV6-5 combines with J gene TRBJ2-3, with a possible D match to TRBD1 (6 bases). V shed 5 bases and J shed 0 bases, with 9 bases lying between them. CDR3 length: 14 residues. Per germline, CDR1 MNHEY and CDR2 SVGAGI. The CDR3 loop is CASSLTGSTDTQYF. The CDR3, as DNA: TGTGCCAGCAGTCTCACAGGGAGCACAGATACGCAGTATTTT.

This rearrangement joins TRBV3-1 (or the pseudogene TRBV3-2) to TRBJ1-3; a weak D match, TRBD1 (6 bases). CDR1 is LGHDT and CDR2 is YNNKEL in the germline V gene (reference sequence). V lost 3 bases and J lost 4, with 16 bases in between. This CDR3 is 16 amino acids long. CDR3 DNA sequence: TGTGCCAGCAGCCACGCATCACAGGGTAGCGGAAACACCATATATTTT. Encoded protein: CASSHASQGSGNTIYF.

This clone was seen a handful of times. V gene TRBV19 combines with J gene TRBJ1-1; D call uncertain. V was cut by 6 bases and J by 4 bases, with 9 bases left in between. Germline V gives CDR1 LNHDA, CDR2 SQIVND (reference sequence). The CDR3 runs 12 residues. CDR3 DNA: TGTGCCAGTAGCCGCGATGGCACTGAAGCTTTCTTT. As protein: CASSRDGTEAFF.

This chain joins TRBV7-2 and TRBJ2-7; D remains ambiguous. This CDR3 contains 15 residues. Deletions cut 0 bases from V and 0 bases from J, with 9 bases between. CDR1 and CDR2 (germline): SGHTA, FQGNSA. The CDR3 DNA reads TGTGCCAGCAGCTTAGCCGACACGAACTCCTACGAGCAGTACTTC. Its translation: CASSLADTNSYEQYF.

The rearrangement uses TRBV6-5 and TRBJ1-1; 7 bases match TRBD1. The trim removed 2 bases at V and 4 bases at J, leaving 10 bases unmatched. The CDR3 is 16 residues long. Germline V gives CDR1 MNHEY, CDR2 SVGAGI. This chain's CDR3 is CASSYPRQGGVTEAFF. CDR3 bases: TGTGCCAGCAGTTACCCCCGACAGGGCGGTGTCACTGAAGCTTTCTTT.

The V and J genes are TRBV9 and TRBJ2-4, with D perhaps TRBD2 (6 bases). Trimming left V 3 bases short and J 10 bases short, with 14 bases between. The CDR3 loop spans 13 amino acids. CDR1 is SGDLS, CDR2 YYNGEE, per germline. CDR3 DNA: TGTGCCAGCAGCGGCGGGGACGGAGGGATTCAGTACTTC. Protein sequence: CASSGGDGGIQYF.

The chain employs TRBV4-1 and TRBJ2-7; weak D call: TRBD1 (6 bases). Trimming pared 0 bases from V and 2 bases from J, leaving 17 bases between. The CDR3 spans 17 residues. Germline V gene lookup returns CDR1 MGHRA and CDR2 YSYEKL. The CDR3 loop reads CASSQDDLGATAYEQYF. In nucleotides, the CDR3 is TGCGCCAGCAGCCAAGATGATCTGGGGGCAACCGCCTACGAGCAGTACTTC.

This clone has a handful of counts. This chain joins TRBV2 and TRBJ1-5, with D tentatively TRBD1 (6 bases). Trimming took off 3 bases at V and 0 bases at J, with 12 bases between the two ends. The CDR3 has 16 amino acids. Germline V gene sequence: CDR1 SNHLY, CDR2 FYNNEI. CDR3 region: CASSETGSDSNQPQHF. The DNA for the CDR3 is TGTGCCAGCAGTGAGACAGGATCCGATAGCAATCAGCCCCAGCATTTT.

This clone was detected only once. The chain joins TRBV6-1 to TRBJ2-5; D is possibly TRBD1 (5 bases). CDR3 length equals 15 residues. Germline CDR1 MNHNS, CDR2 SASEGT. V was pared by 3 bases and J by 4 bases, with 15 bases between. CDR3 nucleotides: TGTGCCAGCAGTGATGGGGCTGGGTTGGCAGAGACCCAGTACTTC. It yields the protein CASSDGAGLAETQYF.

The genes are TRBV18 and TRBJ2-3, with 10 bases lining up with TRBD2. Per germline, CDR1 KGHSH and CDR2 LQKENI. The CDR3 runs to 15 residues. Trimming cost V 5 bases and J 4 bases; bases outside gene matches: 6. This CDR3 is CASSSSSGGSDTQYF. The CDR3 nucleotides read TGTGCCAGCTCAAGTTCTAGCGGGGGCTCAGATACGCAGTATTTT.

This sequence joins TRBV5-4 and TRBJ2-1; 11 nucleotides match TRBD2. Germline values: CDR1 SGHNT, CDR2 YYREEE (reference sequence). The ends lost 5 bases at V and 7 bases at J; junction bases unmatched: 5. This CDR3 comprises 14 residues. In DNA form, the CDR3 reads TGTGCCAGCAGGCCTAGCGGGGGGAGAAATGAGCAGTTCTTC. Encoded protein: CASRPSGGRNEQFF.

J is TRBJ2-1 and V is TRBV5-6; 11 bases line up with TRBD2. V gave up 2 bases and J gave up 2 bases; unmatched junction bases: 3. Per germline, CDR1 SGHDT and CDR2 YYEEEE. The CDR3 covers 16 residues. The DNA of the CDR3 is TGTGCCAGCAGCTTTAGCGGGGGGGCTACCTACAATGAGCAGTTCTTC. Translated, it gives CASSFSGGATYNEQFF. The full variable domain, rest sourced from reference TRBV5-6 and TRBJ2-1, is DAGVTQSPTHLIKTRGQQVTLRCSPKSGHDTVSWYQQALGQGPQFIFQYYEEEERQRGNFPDRFSGHQFPNYSSELNVNALLLGDSALYLCASSFSGGATYNEQFFGPGTRLTVL.

The chain has TRBV6-6 and TRBJ2-7; possibly TRBD2 for D (7 bases). This CDR3 spans 15 amino acids. Trimming cost V 2 bases and J 0 bases, with 11 bases left between them. Germline-derived CDR1 and CDR2 are MNHNY and SVGAGI (reference sequence). DNA of the CDR3: TGTGCCAGCAGTTACGGCGGGGGCCTCTCCTACGAGCAGTACTTC. Translated, it gives CASSYGGGLSYEQYF.

This chain joins TRBV7-8 and TRBJ1-4, with D unresolved. This CDR3 has 15 residues. The ends were cut back, 1 base at V and 3 bases at J, with 9 bases in the middle. The germline CDR1 and CDR2 sequences are SGHVS and FQNEAQ. The CDR3: CASSLGGRANEKLFF. For the CDR3, the DNA is TGTGCCAGCAGCTTAGGTGGGCGGGCTAATGAAAAACTGTTTTTT.

This rearrangement joins TRBV19 to TRBJ1-6; 8 bases align to TRBD1. The CDR3 loop spans 15 amino acids. Germline loops: CDR1 LNHDA, CDR2 SQIVND (reference sequence). The V and J ends lost 5 bases and 6 bases, in that order; junction bases with no gene match: 6. The CDR3 loop is CASSRKGQVNSPLHF. In nucleotides, the CDR3 is TGTGCCAGTAGTCGGAAGGGACAGGTTAATTCACCCCTCCACTTT.